This T cell receptor beta chain was captured by sequencing in a study of cytomegalovirus exposure and HLA in healthy donors. A remark on this clone: What it recognizes is unknown. At one end the junction does not follow the germline gene, possibly because of a read error. Other DNA sequences in this specimen translate into the identical CDR3.

Germline V CDR1 and CDR2: MNHEY, SVGAGI. The CDR3 runs 13 residues. Both 60 Vbeta primers and 13 Jbeta primers went into the PCR. The protocol was immunoSEQ multiplex PCR, while the TCRdb copy is restricted to in-frame clones and leaves out a portion. The table shows about 190,000 clones, with approximately 82% occurring only once. Study results and limitations: CMV serostatus was the only recorded immune exposure for donors. Versus the approximately 700-donor mean, an Asian-associated ancestry cluster reportedly showed fewer N-insertions in a later analysis.

The TCR comes from a woman in her late teens or twenties in good health and CMV-seronegative. V usage is TRBV6-5 and J usage is TRBJ1-1; D call uncertain. Material: PBMCs. The DNA of the CDR3 is TGTGCCAGCAGTAACACAGAGAACACTGAGGCTTTCTTT. Translation gives CASSNTENTEAFF.